This TCR beta chain was obtained from a study of T-cell reconstitution after alpha-beta-depleted transplantation in children. Overall study results and limits: There were reportedly several hundred expanded graft clones from which alpha-beta T cells came about two months after transplant. T-cell numbers and diversity, one year after transplant, stemmed largely from T cells that were newly produced.

This clonotype has only a few counts. No antigen is known for it. The length of the CDR3 is 15 residues. The V gene's germline CDR1 is DFQATT and CDR2 SNEGSKA (reference sequence). Trimming pared 1 base from V and 6 bases from J, leaving 16 bases between. Unique molecular identifiers were used in preparing the TCRbeta library. Using its own MiXCR run on the PCR reads, TCRdb lists one record per CDR3 protein. The top ten clones hold roughly 28% of a sample with just over 950,000 distinct CDR3 sequences, roughly 29% of them seen once. Sequences were derived from PBMCs, mostly from graft donor cells, sampled 360 days after TCRalphabeta/CD19-depleted stem cell transplant. This clonotype originated in a boy younger than two who had a stem cell transplant for SCID, so the T cells may come from the graft donor. This sequence joins TRBV20-1 and TRBJ1-5; the D gene is possibly TRBD1 (5 bases). The chain's CDR3 is CSARAGRGASQPQHF. CDR3 nucleotide sequence: TGCAGTGCTAGAGCTGGGAGGGGCGCGAGTCAGCCCCAGCATTTT.